This T cell receptor beta chain was obtained from a study of OX40 agonist ivuxolimab in advanced cancers. As for the study in general: Hepatocellular carcinoma, melanoma, renal cell or head and neck cancer occurred in dose-escalation patients. Under the entry rules, prior anti-PD-1, anti-PD-L1 or anti-CTLA-4 therapy was allowed, and about 40% had some. Males comprised over 80% of the group, whose mean age was about 62 years (range 23 to 79). Findings of the study overall: Relative to CD4+, CD8+ T cells held more expanded clones on average.

Note on this clone: Its antigen is as yet unknown.

Trimming took off 4 bases at V and 3 bases at J, with 12 bases between the two ends. The CDR3 runs 15 residues. Germline CDR1 reads MDHEN; CDR2 reads SYDVKM. TCRdb's table, derived via immunoSEQ multiplex PCR, lists solely in-frame clones and lacks some. The profile shows about 81,000 clones, about 81% of them singletons. The sample consisted of CD4+ or CD8+ T cells sorted from blood, taken in a trial of the OX40 agonist ivuxolimab. V gene TRBV28 combines with J gene TRBJ2-2, with D possibly being TRBD1 (5 bases). The source is an adult with an advanced solid tumor such as melanoma, head and neck, liver or kidney cancer. This CDR3 reads CASSSQGRDTGELFF. The CDR3 DNA sequence: TGTGCCAGCAGTTCCCAGGGCCGGGACACCGGGGAGCTGTTTTTT.